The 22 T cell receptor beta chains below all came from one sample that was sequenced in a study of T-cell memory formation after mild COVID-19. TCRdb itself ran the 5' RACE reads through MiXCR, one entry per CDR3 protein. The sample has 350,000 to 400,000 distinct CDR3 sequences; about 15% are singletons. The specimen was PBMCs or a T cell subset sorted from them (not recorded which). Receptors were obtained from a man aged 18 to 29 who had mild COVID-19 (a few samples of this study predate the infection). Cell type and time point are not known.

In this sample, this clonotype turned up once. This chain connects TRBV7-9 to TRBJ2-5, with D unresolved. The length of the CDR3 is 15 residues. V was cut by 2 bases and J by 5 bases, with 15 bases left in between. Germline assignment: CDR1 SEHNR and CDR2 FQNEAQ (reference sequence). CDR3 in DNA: TGTGCCAGCAGCTTACGCAGATCGGCCGGTGAGACCCAGTACTTC. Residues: CASSLRRSAGETQYF.

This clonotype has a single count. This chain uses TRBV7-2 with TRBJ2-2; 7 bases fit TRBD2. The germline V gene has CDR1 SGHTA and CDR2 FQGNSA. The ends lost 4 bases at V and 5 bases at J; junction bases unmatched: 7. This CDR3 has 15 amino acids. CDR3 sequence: CASSSHVGGTGELFF. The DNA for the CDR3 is TGTGCCAGCAGCTCACACGTGGGGGGGACCGGGGAGCTGTTTTTT.

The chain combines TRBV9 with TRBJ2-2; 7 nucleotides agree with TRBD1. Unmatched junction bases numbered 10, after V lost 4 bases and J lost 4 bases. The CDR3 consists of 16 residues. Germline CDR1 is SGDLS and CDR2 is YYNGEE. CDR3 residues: CASSTRKGGGTGELFF. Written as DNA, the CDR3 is TGTGCCAGCAGCACTCGGAAAGGGGGCGGCACCGGGGAGCTGTTTTTT.

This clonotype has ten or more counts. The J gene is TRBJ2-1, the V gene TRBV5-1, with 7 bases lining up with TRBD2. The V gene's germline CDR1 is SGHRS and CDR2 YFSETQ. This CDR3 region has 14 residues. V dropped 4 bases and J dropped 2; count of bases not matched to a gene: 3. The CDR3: CASSPGTTYNEQFF. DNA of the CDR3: TGCGCCAGCAGCCCCGGGACTACCTACAATGAGCAGTTCTTC.

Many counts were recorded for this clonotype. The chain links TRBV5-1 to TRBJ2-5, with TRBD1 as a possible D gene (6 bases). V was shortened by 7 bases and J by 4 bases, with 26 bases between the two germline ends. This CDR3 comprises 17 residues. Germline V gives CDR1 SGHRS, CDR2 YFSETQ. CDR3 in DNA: TGCGCCAGCTGCTCTACTCCCCTCAGGGGTTCCGCAGAGACCCAGTACTTC. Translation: CASCSTPLRGSAETQYF. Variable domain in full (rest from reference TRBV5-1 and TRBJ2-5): KAGVTQTPRYLIKTRGQQVTLSCSPISGHRSVSWYQQTPGQGLQFLFEYFSETQRNKGNFPGRFSGRQFSNSRSEMNVSTLELGDSALYLCASCSTPLRGSAETQYFGPGTRLLVL.

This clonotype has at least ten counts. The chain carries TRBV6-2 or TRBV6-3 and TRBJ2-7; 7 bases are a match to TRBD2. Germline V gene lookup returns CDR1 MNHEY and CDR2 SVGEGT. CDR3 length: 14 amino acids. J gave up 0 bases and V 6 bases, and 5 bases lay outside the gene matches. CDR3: CASRAAGRSYEQYV. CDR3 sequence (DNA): TGTGCCAGCAGGGCAGCGGGGCGCTCCTACGAGCAGTACGTC.

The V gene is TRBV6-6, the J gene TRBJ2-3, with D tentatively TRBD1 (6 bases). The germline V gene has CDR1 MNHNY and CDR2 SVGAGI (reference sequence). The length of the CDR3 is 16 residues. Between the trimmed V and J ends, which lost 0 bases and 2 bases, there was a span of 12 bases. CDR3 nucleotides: TGTGCCAGCAGTTACTCGGGGGCTAAAAACACAGATACGCAGTATTTT. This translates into CASSYSGAKNTDTQYF.

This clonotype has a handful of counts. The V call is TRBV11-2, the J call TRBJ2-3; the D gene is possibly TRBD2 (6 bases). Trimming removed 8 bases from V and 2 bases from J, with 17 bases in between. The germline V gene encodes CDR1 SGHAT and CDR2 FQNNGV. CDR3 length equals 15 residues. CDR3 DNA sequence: TGTGCCAGCTGGCGGGGTACGGAGCACACAGATACGCAGTATTTT. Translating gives CASWRGTEHTDTQYF.

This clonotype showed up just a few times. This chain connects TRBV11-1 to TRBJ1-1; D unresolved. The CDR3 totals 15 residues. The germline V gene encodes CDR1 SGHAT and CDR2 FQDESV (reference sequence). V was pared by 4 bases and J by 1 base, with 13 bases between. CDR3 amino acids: CASSSLAFENTEAFF. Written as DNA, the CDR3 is TGTGCCAGCAGCTCCTTAGCGTTTGAGAACACTGAAGCTTTCTTT.

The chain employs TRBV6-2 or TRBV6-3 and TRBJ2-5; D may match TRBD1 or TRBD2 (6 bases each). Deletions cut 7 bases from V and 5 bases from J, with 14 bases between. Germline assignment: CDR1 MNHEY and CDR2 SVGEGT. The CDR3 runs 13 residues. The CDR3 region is CASNNRDWETQYF. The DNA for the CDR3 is TGTGCCAGCAATAACAGGGACTGGGAGACCCAGTACTTC.

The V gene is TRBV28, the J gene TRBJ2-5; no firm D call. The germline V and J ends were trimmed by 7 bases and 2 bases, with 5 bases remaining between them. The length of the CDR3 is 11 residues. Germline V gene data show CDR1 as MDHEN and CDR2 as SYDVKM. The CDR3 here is CASTGQETQYF. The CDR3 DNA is TGTGCCAGCACCGGACAAGAGACCCAGTACTTC.

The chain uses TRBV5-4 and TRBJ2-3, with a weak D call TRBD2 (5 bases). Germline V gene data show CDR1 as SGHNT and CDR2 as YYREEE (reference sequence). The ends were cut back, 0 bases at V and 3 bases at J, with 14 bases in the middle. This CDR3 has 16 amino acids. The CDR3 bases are TGTGCCAGCAGCTTGGATTCGTTGCGGGTGACAGATACGCAGTATTTT. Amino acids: CASSLDSLRVTDTQYF.

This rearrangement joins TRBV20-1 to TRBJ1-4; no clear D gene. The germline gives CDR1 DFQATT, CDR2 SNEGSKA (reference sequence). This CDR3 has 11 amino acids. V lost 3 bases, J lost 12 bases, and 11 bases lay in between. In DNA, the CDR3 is TGCAGTGCTAGCCGGCAGGCGGAACTGTTTTTT. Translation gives CSASRQAELFF.

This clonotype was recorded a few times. The CDR3 bases are TGTGCCAGCAGCCAACGAAGTCAGGGATTATGGTCACCCCTCCACTTT. This gives the protein CASSQRSQGLWSPLHF. The V gene is TRBV3-1, the J gene TRBJ1-6; tentatively, D is TRBD1 (5 bases). V was pared by 2 bases and J by 10 bases, with 18 bases between. The germline V gene has CDR1 LGHDT and CDR2 YNNKEL (reference sequence). The CDR3 runs to 16 residues.

CDR3 protein: CASSLAKGAGNTEAFF. The CDR3 coding sequence is TGTGCCAGCAGCTTAGCGAAGGGCGCGGGGAACACTGAAGCTTTCTTT. J is TRBJ1-1 and V is TRBV11-2; no definite D call. Trimming pared 1 base from V and 1 base from J, leaving 13 bases between. Germline lookup yields CDR1 SGHAT and CDR2 FQNNGV. This CDR3 has 16 amino acids.

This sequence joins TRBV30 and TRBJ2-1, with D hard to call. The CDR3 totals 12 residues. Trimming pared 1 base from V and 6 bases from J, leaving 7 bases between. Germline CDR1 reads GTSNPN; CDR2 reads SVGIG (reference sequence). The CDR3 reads CAWSGLTNEQFF. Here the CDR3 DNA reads TGTGCCTGGAGTGGGCTAACCAATGAGCAGTTCTTC.

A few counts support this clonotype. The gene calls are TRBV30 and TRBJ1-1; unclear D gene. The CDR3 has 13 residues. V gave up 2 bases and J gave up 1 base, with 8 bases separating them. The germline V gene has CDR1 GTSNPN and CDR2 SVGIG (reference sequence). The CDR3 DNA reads TGTGCCTGGAGTCGGCAGGAGAACACTGAAGCTTTCTTT. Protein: CAWSRQENTEAFF.

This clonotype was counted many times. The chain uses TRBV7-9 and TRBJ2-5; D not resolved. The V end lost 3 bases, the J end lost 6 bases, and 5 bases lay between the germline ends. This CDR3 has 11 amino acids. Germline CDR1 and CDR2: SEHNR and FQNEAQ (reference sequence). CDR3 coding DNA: TGTGCCAGCAGCTTTATGAAGACCCAGTACTTC. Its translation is CASSFMKTQYF.

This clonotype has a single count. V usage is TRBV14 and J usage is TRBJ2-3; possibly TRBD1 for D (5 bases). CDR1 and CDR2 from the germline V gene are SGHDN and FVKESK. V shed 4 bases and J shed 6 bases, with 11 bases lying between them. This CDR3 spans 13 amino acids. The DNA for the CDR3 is TGTGCCAGCAGCCGCCCAGGGCGTGATACGCAGTATTTT. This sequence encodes CASSRPGRDTQYF.

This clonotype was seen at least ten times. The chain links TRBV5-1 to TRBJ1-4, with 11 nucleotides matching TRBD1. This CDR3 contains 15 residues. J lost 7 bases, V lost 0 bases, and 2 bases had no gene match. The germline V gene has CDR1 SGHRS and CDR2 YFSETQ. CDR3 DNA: TGCGCCAGCAGCTTGGGGACAGGGGGCTTTGAAAAACTGTTTTTT. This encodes CASSLGTGGFEKLFF.

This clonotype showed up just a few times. CDR3 sequence: CSALDRGRYEQYF. The CDR3 DNA sequence: TGCAGTGCTTTGGACAGGGGGCGCTACGAGCAGTACTTC. This chain connects TRBV20-1 to TRBJ2-7, with 11 bases lining up with TRBD1. Germline CDR1 DFQATT, CDR2 SNEGSKA (reference sequence). V lost 5 bases to trimming and J lost 3 bases; unmatched junction nucleotides: 3. The length of the CDR3 is 13 residues.

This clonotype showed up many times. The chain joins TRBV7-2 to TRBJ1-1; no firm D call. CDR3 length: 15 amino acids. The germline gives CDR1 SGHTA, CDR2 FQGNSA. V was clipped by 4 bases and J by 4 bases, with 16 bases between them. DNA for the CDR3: TGTGCCAGCAGCTCGGATTGGGAGGGTACCACTGAAGCTTTCTTT. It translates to CASSSDWEGTTEAFF.